The T cell receptor (beta chain) under discussion was sequenced for a study of Tregs in tolerant kidney transplant recipients. The assay was immunoSEQ multiplex PCR, and TCRdb's table has in-frame clones only and misses some. The sample shows 90,000 or so clones, approximately 90% of them seen only once. The CDR3 contains 14 residues. Germline V gene sequence: CDR1 MRHNA, CDR2 SNTAGT. Trimming pared 2 bases from V and 6 bases from J, leaving 11 bases between. The sequencing input was CD8+ T cells from blood. The genes are TRBV6-4 and TRBJ1-5; tentatively, D is TRBD1 (5 bases). This clonotype was obtained from a human donor in good health. In DNA, the CDR3 is TGTGCCAGCAGTGACGGGGGAACTGCTCAGCCCCAGCATTTT. This codes for CASSDGGTAQPQHF.